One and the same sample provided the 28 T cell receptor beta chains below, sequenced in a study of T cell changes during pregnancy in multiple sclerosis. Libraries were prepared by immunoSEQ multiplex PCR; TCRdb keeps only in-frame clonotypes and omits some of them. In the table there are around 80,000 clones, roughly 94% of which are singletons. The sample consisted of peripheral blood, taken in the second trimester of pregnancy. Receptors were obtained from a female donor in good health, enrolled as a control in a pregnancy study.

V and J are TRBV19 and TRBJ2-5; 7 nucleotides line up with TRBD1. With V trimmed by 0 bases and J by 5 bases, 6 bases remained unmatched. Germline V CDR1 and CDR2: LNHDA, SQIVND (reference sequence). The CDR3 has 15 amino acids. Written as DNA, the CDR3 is TGTGCCAGTAGTATAGAACAGGGGATGGGGGAGACCCAGTACTTC. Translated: CASSIEQGMGETQYF.

The CDR3 loop is CSAAGTGGGYTF. The CDR3 DNA follows: TGCAGCGCTGCGGGGACAGGAGGTGGCTACACCTTC. V and J are TRBV29-1 and TRBJ1-2; 8 nucleotides align to TRBD1. Trimming removed 7 bases from V and 7 bases from J; junction bases left unmatched: 8. Germline V gene data show CDR1 as SQVTM and CDR2 as ANQGSEA. The CDR3 has 12 residues.

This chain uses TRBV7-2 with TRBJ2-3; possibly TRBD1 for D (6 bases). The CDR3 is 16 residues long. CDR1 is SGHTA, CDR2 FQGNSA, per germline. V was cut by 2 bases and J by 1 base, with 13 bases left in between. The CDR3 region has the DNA TGTGCCAGCAGCTTAAATCCCAGGGGAGGCACAGATACGCAGTATTTT. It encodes CASSLNPRGGTDTQYF.

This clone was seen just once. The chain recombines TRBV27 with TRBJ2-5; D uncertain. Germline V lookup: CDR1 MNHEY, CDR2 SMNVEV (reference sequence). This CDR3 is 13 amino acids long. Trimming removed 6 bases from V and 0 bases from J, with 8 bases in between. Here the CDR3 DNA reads TGTGCCAGCAGCCCCCAGTACCAAGAGACCCAGTACTTC. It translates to CASSPQYQETQYF.

Here the CDR3 DNA reads TGCAGCGTCGGGGGGGCATCCTACAATGAGCAGTTCTTC. Translation: CSVGGASYNEQFF. The chain links TRBV29-1 to TRBJ2-1, with TRBD2 matching over 8 bases. This CDR3 comprises 13 residues. Trimming cost V 6 bases and J 1 base; bases outside gene matches: 2. Looked up from germline, CDR1 is SQVTM and CDR2 is ANQGSEA.

CDR3 nucleotides: TGTGCCAGCAGCTTACTAGCGAAGCAAGAGACCCAGTACTTC. Protein: CASSLLAKQETQYF. The V gene is TRBV27, the J gene TRBJ2-5; 7 nucleotides agree with TRBD2. There are 14 residues in the CDR3. The germline V gene has CDR1 MNHEY and CDR2 SMNVEV (reference sequence). The trim removed 6 bases at V and 2 bases at J, leaving 6 bases unmatched.

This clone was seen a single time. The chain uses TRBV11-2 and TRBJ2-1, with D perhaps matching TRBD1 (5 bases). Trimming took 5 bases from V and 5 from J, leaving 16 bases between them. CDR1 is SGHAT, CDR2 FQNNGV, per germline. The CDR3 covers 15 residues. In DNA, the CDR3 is TGTGCCAGCAGCCATCCTCTTGGCAGGGACAATGAGCAGTTCTTC. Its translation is CASSHPLGRDNEQFF.

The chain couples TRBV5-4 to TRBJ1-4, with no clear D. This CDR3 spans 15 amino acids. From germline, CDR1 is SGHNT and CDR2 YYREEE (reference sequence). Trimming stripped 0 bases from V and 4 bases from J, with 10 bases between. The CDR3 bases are TGTGCCAGCAGCTTGGCGCCAGCGTTTAATGAAAAACTGTTTTTT. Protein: CASSLAPAFNEKLFF.

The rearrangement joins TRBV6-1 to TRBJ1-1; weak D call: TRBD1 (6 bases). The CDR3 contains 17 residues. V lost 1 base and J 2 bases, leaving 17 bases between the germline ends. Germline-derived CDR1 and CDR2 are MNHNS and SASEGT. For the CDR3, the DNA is TGTGCCAGCAGTGAAGTAATTCTTAGGGGGTATAACACTGAAGCTTTCTTT. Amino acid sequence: CASSEVILRGYNTEAFF.

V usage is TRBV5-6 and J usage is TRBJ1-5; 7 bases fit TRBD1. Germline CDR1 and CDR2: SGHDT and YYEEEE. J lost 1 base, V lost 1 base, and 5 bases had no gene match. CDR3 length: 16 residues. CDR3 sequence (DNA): TGTGCCAGCAGCTTGAGTAGGGGGCCAAGCAATCAGCCCCAGCATTTT. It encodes CASSLSRGPSNQPQHF.

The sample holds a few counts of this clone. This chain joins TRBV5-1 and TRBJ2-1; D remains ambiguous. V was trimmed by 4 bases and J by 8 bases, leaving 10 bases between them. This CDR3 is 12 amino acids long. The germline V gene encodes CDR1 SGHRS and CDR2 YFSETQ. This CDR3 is CASSAPGDEQFF. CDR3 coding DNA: TGCGCCAGCAGCGCGCCCGGAGATGAGCAGTTCTTC.

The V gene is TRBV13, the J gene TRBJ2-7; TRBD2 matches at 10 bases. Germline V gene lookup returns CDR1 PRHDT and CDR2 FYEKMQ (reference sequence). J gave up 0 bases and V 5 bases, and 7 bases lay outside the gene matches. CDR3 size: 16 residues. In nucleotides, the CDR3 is TGTGCCAGCAGCGTCTCTAGCGGGAGCACCTCCTACGAGCAGTACTTC. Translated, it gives CASSVSSGSTSYEQYF.

The CDR3 spells CASSLPGQLNTEAFF. CDR3 coding DNA: TGTGCCAGCAGTCTACCGGGACAGCTGAACACTGAAGCTTTCTTT. The rearrangement uses TRBV7-2 and TRBJ1-1; 7 bases match TRBD1. The CDR3 is 15 residues long. Trimming cost V 6 bases and J 0 bases; bases outside gene matches: 7. Looked up from germline, CDR1 is SGHTA and CDR2 is FQGNSA.

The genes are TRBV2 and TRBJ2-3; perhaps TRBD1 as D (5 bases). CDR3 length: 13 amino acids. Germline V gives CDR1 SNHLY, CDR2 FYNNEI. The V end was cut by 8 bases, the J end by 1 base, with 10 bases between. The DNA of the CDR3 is TGTGCCAGCGATGGGGCTGGCACAGATACGCAGTATTTT. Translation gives CASDGAGTDTQYF.

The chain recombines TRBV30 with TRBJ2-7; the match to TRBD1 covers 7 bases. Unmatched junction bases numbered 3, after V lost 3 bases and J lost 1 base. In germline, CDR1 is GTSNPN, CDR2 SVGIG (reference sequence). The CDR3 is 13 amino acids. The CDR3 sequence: CAWRGQKSYEQYF. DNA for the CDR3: TGTGCCTGGAGGGGACAGAAATCCTACGAGCAGTACTTC.

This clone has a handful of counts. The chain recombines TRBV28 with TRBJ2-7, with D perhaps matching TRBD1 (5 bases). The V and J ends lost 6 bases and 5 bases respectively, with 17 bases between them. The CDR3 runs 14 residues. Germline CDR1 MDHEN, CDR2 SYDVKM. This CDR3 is CASSSPWGSDEQYF. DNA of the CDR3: TGTGCCAGCAGCTCCCCCTGGGGCAGCGACGAGCAGTACTTC.

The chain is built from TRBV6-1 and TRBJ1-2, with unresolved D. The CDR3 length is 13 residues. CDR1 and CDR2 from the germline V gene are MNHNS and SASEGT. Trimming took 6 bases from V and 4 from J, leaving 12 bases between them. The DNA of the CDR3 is TGTGCCAGCAGGAGGGAGGGAAGCTATGGCTACACCTTC. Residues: CASRREGSYGYTF.

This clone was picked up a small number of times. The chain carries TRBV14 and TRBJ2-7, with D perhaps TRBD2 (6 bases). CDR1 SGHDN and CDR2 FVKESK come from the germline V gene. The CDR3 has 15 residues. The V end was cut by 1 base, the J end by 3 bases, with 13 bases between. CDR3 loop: CASSQGGTSFYEQYF. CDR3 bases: TGTGCCAGCAGCCAAGGAGGGACTTCGTTCTACGAGCAGTACTTC.

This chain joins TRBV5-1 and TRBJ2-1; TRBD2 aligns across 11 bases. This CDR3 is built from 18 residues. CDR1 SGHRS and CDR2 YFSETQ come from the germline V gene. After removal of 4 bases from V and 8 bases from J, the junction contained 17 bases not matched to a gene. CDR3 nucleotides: TGCGCCAGCAGCCCGCCCCCACTTACTAGCGGGAGTGACTATGAGCAGTTCTTC. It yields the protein CASSPPPLTSGSDYEQFF.

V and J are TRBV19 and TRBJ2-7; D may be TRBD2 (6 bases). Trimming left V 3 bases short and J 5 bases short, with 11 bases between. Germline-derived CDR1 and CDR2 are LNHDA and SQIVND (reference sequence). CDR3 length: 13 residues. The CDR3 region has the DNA TGTGCCAGTAGTATCTTTAGCGGCAACGAGCAGTACTTC. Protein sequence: CASSIFSGNEQYF.

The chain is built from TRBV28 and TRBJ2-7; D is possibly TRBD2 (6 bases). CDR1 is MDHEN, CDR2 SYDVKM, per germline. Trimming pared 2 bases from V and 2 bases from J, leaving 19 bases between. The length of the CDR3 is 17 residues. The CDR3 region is CASSLTLSGGATYEQYF. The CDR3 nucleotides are TGTGCCAGCAGTTTAACCCTTTCGGGCGGGGCCACCTACGAGCAGTACTTC.

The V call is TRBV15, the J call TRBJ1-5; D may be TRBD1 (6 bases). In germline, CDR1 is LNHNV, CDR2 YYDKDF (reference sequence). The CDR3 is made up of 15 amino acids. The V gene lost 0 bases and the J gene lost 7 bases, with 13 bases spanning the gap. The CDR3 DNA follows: TGTGCCACCAGCAGAGATCGGGCCAGGGGCCAGCCCCAGCATTTT. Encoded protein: CATSRDRARGQPQHF.

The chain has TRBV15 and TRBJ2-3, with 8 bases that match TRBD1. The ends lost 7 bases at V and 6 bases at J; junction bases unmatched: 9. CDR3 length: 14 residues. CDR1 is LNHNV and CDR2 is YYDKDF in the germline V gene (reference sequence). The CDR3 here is CATTNNRGWDTQYF. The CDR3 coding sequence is TGTGCCACCACCAATAACAGGGGGTGGGATACGCAGTATTTT.

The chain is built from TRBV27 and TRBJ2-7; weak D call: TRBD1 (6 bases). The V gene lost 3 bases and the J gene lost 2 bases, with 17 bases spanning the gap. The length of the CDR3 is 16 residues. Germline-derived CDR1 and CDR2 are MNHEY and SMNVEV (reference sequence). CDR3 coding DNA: TGTGCCAGCAGTTTGTCGGGGACATCGAATGCCTACGAGCAGTACTTC. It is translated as CASSLSGTSNAYEQYF.

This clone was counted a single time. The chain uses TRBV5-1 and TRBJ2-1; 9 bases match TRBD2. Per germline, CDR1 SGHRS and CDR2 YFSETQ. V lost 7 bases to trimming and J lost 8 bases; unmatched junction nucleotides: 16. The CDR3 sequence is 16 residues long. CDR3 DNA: TGCGCCAGCGCCTACCGGAGATTAGCGGGAGCTGATGAGCAGTTCTTC. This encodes CASAYRRLAGADEQFF.

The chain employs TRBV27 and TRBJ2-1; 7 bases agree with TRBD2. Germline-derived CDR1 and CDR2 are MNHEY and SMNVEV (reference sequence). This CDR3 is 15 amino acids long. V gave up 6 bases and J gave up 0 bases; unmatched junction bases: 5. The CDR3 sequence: CASRPGGSSYNEQFF. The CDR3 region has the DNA TGTGCCAGCAGGCCCGGGGGGAGCTCCTACAATGAGCAGTTCTTC.

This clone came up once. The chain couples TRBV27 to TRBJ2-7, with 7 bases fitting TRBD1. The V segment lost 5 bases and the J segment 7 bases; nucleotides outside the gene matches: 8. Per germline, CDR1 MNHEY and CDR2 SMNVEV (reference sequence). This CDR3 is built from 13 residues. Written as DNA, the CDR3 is TGTGCCAGCAGTAGGCAGGGGGTGTGGGAGCAGTACTTC. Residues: CASSRQGVWEQYF.

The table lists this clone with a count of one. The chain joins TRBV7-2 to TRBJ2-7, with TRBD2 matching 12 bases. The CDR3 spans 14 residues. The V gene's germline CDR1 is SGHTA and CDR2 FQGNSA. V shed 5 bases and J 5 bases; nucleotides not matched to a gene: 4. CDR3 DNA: TGTGCCAGCAGCCGCCGACTAGCGGGAGACGAGCAGTACTTC. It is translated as CASSRRLAGDEQYF.